The clone carrying this T cell receptor (beta chain) occurred a few times. The extraction recovered at least 5.5 micrograms of total RNA per sample. This CDR3 is built from 17 residues. V was trimmed by 3 bases and J by 2 bases, leaving 14 bases between them. CDR1 is SEHNR and CDR2 is FQNEAQ in the germline V gene (reference sequence). This sample was included in a study of blood T cells in healthy people across ages. The authors ran a second PCR of 7 to 11 cycles using a sample-barcoded 5' primer and a J-beta primer mix. TCRdb re-analysed the 5' RACE reads in MiXCR, keeping a single row per CDR3 protein. Among roughly 800,000 distinct CDR3 sequences listed, roughly 60% were seen once.

The chain recombines TRBV7-9 with TRBJ2-6, with D unresolved. The specimen sequenced was blood. This TCR derives from a man aged 30 to 39 in good health. In DNA form, the CDR3 reads TGTGCCAGCAGCTTCATGTTGTTGCAGACTGGGGCCAACGTCCTGACTTTC. Its translation is CASSFMLLQTGANVLTF.